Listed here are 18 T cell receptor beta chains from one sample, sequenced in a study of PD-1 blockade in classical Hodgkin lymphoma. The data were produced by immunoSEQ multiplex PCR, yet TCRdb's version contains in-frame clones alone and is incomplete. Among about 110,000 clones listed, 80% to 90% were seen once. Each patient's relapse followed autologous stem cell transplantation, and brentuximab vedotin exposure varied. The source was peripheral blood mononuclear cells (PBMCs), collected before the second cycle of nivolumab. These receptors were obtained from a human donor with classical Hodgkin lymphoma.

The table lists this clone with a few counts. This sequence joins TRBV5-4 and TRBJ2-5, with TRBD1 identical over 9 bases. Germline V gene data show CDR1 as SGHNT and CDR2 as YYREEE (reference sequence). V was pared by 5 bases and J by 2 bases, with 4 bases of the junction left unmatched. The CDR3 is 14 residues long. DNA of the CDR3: TGTGCCAGCAGTCGGGACAGGGAGCAAGAGACCCAGTACTTC. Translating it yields CASSRDREQETQYF.

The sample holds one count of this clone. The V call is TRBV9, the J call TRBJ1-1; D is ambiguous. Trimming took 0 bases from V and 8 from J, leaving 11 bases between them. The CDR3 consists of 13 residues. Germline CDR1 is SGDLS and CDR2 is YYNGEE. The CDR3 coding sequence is TGTGCCAGCAGCGTAGGAGCAGAAATCGAAGCTTTCTTT. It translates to CASSVGAEIEAFF.

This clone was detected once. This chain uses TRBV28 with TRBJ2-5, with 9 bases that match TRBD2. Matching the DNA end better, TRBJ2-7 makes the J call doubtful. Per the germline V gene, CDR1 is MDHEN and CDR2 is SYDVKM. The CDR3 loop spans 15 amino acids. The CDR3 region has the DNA TGTGCCAGCAGTAGCCCGGGACTAGCTGTATACGAGCAGTACTTC. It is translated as CASSSPGLAVYEQYF.

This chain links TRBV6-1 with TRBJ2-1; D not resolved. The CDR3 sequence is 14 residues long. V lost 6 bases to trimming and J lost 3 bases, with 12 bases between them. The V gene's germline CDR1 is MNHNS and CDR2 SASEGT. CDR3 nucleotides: TGTGCCAGCAGCTGGACGGCTGTCTACAATGAGCAGTTCTTC. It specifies CASSWTAVYNEQFF.

For the CDR3, the DNA is TGTGCCAGCAGTTACGAAAGGGGAGATACGCAGTATTTT. Translating gives CASSYERGDTQYF. The chain has TRBV6-5 and TRBJ2-3; possibly TRBD1 for D (5 bases). V lost 2 bases, J lost 5 bases, and 8 bases lay in between. The CDR3 has 13 amino acids. Germline CDR1 is MNHEY and CDR2 is SVGAGI.

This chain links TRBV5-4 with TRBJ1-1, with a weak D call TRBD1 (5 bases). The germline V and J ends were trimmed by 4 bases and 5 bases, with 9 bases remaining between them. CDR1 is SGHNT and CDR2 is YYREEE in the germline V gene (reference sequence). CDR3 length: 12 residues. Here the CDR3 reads CASSPEGTEAFF. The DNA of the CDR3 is TGTGCCAGCAGCCCGGAGGGGACTGAAGCTTTCTTT.

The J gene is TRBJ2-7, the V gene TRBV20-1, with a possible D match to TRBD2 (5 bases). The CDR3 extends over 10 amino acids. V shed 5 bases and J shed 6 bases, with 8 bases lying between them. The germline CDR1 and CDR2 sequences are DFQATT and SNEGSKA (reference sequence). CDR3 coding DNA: TGCAGTGCTGGGCGGGTCGAGCAGTACTTC. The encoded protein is CSAGRVEQYF.

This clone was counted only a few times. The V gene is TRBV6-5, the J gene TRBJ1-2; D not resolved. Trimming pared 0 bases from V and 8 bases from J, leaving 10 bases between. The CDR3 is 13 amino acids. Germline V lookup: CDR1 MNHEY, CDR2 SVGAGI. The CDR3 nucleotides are TGTGCCAGCAGTTACTCGGCCGGGTACGGCTACACCTTC. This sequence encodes CASSYSAGYGYTF.

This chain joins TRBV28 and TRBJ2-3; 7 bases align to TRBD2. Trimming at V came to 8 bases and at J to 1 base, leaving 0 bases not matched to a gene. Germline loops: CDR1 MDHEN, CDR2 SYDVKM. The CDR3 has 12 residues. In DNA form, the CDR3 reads TGTGCCAGCGGGGGGGGCACAGATACGCAGTATTTT. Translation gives CASGGGTDTQYF.

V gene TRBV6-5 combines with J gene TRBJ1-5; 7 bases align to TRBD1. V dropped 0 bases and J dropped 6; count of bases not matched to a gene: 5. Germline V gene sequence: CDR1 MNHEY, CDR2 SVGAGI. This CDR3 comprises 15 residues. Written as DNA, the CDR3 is TGTGCCAGCAGTTACTCGGCAGGGGGGGGTCAGCCCCAGCATTTT. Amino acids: CASSYSAGGGQPQHF.

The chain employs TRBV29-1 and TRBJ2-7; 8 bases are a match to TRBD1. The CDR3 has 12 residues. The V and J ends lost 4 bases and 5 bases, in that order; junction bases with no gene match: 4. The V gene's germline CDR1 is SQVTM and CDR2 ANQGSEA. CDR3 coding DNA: TGCAGCGTTGTTACAGGGGGGCACGAGCAGTACTTC. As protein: CSVVTGGHEQYF.

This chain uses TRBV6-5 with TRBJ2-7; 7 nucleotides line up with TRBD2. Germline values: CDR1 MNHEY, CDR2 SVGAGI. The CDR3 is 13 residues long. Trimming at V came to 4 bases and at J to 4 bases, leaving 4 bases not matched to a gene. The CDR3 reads CASSWTRRYEQYF. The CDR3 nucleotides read TGTGCCAGCAGTTGGACTAGACGGTACGAGCAGTACTTC.

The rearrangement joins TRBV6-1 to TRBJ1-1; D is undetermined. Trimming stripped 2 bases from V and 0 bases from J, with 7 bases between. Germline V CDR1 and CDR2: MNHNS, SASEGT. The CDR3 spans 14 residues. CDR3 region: CASSEPGLNTEAFF. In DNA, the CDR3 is TGTGCCAGCAGTGAACCTGGCCTGAACACTGAAGCTTTCTTT.

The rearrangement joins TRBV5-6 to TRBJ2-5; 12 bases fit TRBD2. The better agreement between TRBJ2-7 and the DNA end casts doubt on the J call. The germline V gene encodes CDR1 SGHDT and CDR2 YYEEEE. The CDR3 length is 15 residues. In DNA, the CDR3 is TGTGCCAGCAGCATGGGACTAGCGGGTATCCACGAGCAGTACTTC. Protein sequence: CASSMGLAGIHEQYF.

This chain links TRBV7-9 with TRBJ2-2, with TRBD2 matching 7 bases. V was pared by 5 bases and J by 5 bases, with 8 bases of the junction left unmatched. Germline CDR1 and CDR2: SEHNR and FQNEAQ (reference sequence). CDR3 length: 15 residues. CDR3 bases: TGTGCCAGCAGCGCCACAGCGGGAAGTACCGGGGAGCTGTTTTTT. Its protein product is CASSATAGSTGELFF.

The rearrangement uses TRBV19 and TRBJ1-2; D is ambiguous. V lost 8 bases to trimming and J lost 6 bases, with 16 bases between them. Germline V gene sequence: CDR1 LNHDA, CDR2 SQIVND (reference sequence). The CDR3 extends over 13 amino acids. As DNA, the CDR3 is TGTGCCAGTTCCACCCTTCGGGAGGATGGCTACACCTTC. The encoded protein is CASSTLREDGYTF.

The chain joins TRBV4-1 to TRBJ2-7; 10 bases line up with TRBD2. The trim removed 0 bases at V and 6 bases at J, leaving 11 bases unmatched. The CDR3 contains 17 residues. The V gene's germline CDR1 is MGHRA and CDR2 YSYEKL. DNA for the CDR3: TGCGCCAGCAGCCAAGATCCCTCGCTAGCGGGAGCTGGCGAGCAGTACTTC. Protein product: CASSQDPSLAGAGEQYF.

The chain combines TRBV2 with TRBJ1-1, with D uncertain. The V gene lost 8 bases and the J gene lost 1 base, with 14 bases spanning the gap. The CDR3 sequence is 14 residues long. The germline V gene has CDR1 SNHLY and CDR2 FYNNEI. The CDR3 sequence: CASGYFKGNTEAFF. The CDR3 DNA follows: TGTGCCAGCGGGTACTTCAAGGGGAACACTGAAGCTTTCTTT.